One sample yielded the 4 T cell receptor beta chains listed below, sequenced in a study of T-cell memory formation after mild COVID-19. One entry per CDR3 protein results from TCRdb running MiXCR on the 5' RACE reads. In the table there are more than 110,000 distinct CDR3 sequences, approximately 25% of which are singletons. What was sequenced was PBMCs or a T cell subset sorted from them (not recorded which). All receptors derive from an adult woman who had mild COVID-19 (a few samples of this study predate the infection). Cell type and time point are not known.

DNA of the CDR3: TGTGCCAGTAGTGACAGGACAGGGACCATCCTTGGCTACACCTTC. It encodes CASSDRTGTILGYTF. The rearrangement joins TRBV19 to TRBJ1-2; TRBD1 matches 8 bases. This CDR3 is built from 15 residues. Germline V gene sequence: CDR1 LNHDA, CDR2 SQIVND (reference sequence). J was trimmed by 7 bases and V by 5 bases; bases with no gene match: 12.

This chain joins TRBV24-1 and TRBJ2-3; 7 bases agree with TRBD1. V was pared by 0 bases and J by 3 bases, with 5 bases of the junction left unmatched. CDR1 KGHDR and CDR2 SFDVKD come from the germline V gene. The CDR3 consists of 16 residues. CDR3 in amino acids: CATSDLGTVGTDTQYF. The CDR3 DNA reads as TGTGCCACCAGTGATTTGGGGACAGTTGGTACAGATACGCAGTATTTT.

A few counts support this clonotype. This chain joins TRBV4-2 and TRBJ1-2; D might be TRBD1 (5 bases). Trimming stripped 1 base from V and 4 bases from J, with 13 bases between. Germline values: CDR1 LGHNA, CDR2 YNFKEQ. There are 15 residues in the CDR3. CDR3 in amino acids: CASSQGVQGAYGYTF. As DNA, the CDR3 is TGTGCCAGCAGCCAAGGGGTGCAAGGGGCCTATGGCTACACCTTC.

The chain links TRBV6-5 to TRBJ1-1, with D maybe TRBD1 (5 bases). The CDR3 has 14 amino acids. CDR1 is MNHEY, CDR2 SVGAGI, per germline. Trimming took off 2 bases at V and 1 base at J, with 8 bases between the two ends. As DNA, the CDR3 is TGTGCCAGCAGTTACGGGGACGGGAACACTGAAGCTTTCTTT. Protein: CASSYGDGNTEAFF.